Following are 13 T cell receptor beta chains from one sample sequenced in a study of blood T cells in healthy people across ages. Primers used in a second PCR of about 7 to 12 cycles were a sample-barcoded 5' primer and a J-beta primer mix. TCRdb reprocessed the 5' RACE reads via MiXCR and lists one record per CDR3 protein. The sample lists approximately 830,000 distinct CDR3 sequences; approximately 65% were seen once. The source material was blood. The receptors originated from a man aged 25-45 years in good health.

In its sample, this clonotype was seen a few times. The chain links TRBV4-3 to TRBJ1-6; TRBD1 agrees at 10 bases. Germline loops: CDR1 LGHNA, CDR2 YSLEER. The CDR3 consists of 14 residues. V lost 3 bases to trimming and J lost 9 bases; unmatched junction nucleotides: 2. The CDR3 here is CASSQTGGGSPLHF. For the CDR3, the DNA is TGCGCCAGCAGCCAGACAGGGGGCGGTTCACCCCTCCACTTT.

The rearrangement joins TRBV7-9 to TRBJ2-5, with D unclear. Judging by the DNA end, TRBJ2-7 fits better; the J call may be wrong. The CDR3 has 13 amino acids. Germline loops: CDR1 SEHNR, CDR2 FQNEAQ (reference sequence). CDR3 DNA sequence: TGTGCCAGCAGCTCTTATCTGGTCGACGAGCAGTACTTC. Translation gives CASSSYLVDEQYF.

The V call is TRBV27, the J call TRBJ2-7; D may be TRBD1 or TRBD2 (5 bases each). V was clipped by 4 bases and J by 5 bases, with 15 bases between them. CDR1 and CDR2 (germline): MNHEY, SMNVEV (reference sequence). The CDR3 covers 14 residues. The CDR3, as DNA: TGTGCCAGCAGTTCGACGACAAGGGGAGACGAGCAGTACTTC. As protein: CASSSTTRGDEQYF.

The chain carries TRBV6-2 or TRBV6-3 and TRBJ2-5; 8 nucleotides agree with TRBD2. This CDR3 spans 15 amino acids. Per germline, CDR1 MNHEY and CDR2 SVGEGT. V was pared by 7 bases and J by 11 bases, with 18 bases of the junction left unmatched. This CDR3 reads CASTPILAAGDEQYF. The DNA of the CDR3 is TGTGCCAGCACTCCCATACTAGCGGCCGGGGATGAGCAGTACTTC.

With regard to this clonotype: A read error may produce the germline difference seen at one junction end. Here the CDR3 reads CASSQGTVNTEPFF. In DNA form, the CDR3 reads TGCGCCAGCAGCCAAGGGACGGTGAATACTGAACCTTTCTTT. The chain combines TRBV4-3 with TRBJ1-1; D not certain. Germline CDR1 is LGHNA and CDR2 is YSLEER. This CDR3 has 14 amino acids.

This chain joins TRBV29-1 and TRBJ2-3; 10 positions agree with TRBD1. This CDR3 is 14 amino acids long. Trimming removed 4 bases from V and 3 bases from J; junction bases left unmatched: 4. Per the germline V gene, CDR1 is SQVTM and CDR2 is ANQGSEA. The CDR3 here is CSVVGQGGTDTQYF. CDR3 sequence (DNA): TGCAGCGTTGTAGGACAGGGGGGAACAGATACGCAGTATTTT.

The chain is built from TRBV7-2 and TRBJ2-2; no definite D call. The CDR3 is 16 amino acids. V lost 5 bases and J 1 base, leaving 14 bases between the germline ends. The germline V gene encodes CDR1 SGHTA and CDR2 FQGNSA. The CDR3 DNA reads TGTGCCAGCAGCATACAATTCACTTGGAACACCGGGGAGCTGTTTTTT. This encodes CASSIQFTWNTGELFF.

This clonotype came up a few times. This sequence joins TRBV12-3 or TRBV12-4 and TRBJ2-7; D is possibly TRBD2 (5 bases). The J call may be incorrect, as the DNA end agrees better with TRBJ2-5. The CDR3 runs to 12 residues. CDR3 loop: CASSLEGATQYF. In DNA, the CDR3 is TGTGCCAGCAGTTTAGAGGGAGCGACCCAGTACTTC.

V gene TRBV9 combines with J gene TRBJ1-2; TRBD1 matches at 10 bases. In germline, CDR1 is SGDLS, CDR2 YYNGEE. The CDR3 has 16 amino acids. The junction had 6 bases not matched to a gene; V was cut back by 1 base and J by 3 bases. The CDR3 DNA follows: TGTGCCAGCAGCGTAACCGGACAGGGGGTCTACTATGGCTACACCTTC. Protein sequence: CASSVTGQGVYYGYTF.

The rearrangement links TRBV12-3 or TRBV12-4 to TRBJ2-3; D is ambiguous. CDR3 size: 14 residues. The V end lost 5 bases, the J end lost 6 bases, and 15 bases lay between the germline ends. Here the CDR3 reads CASSPYRPQDTQYF. The CDR3 coding sequence is TGTGCCAGCAGTCCCTACCGACCACAGGATACGCAGTATTTT.

V and J are TRBV20-1 and TRBJ2-1; TRBD2 aligns across 12 bases. V shed 0 bases, J shed 8 bases, and the junction held 11 bases outside the gene matches. CDR3 length equals 17 residues. CDR1 DFQATT and CDR2 SNEGSKA come from the germline V gene (reference sequence). CDR3 sequence reads: CSARDQSSGGDFDEQFF. The DNA of the CDR3 is TGCAGTGCTAGAGATCAATCTAGCGGGGGGGACTTCGATGAGCAGTTCTTC.

This clonotype occurred a few times. This chain connects TRBV7-3 to TRBJ1-6, with a weak D call TRBD1 (6 bases). Per the germline V gene, CDR1 is SGHTA and CDR2 is FQGTGA. This CDR3 is built from 15 residues. V was cut by 5 bases and J by 6 bases, with 14 bases left in between. The CDR3 DNA is TGTGCCAGCAGCCTTGGACAGAATACTAATTCACCCCTCCACTTT. Translated, it gives CASSLGQNTNSPLHF.

The rearrangement joins TRBV7-2 to TRBJ2-1; TRBD1 aligns across 7 bases. Germline CDR1 SGHTA, CDR2 FQGNSA. This CDR3 comprises 14 residues. The ends lost 6 bases at V and 13 bases at J; junction bases unmatched: 15. This CDR3 is CASRSDRVQETQFF. CDR3 in DNA: TGTGCCAGCAGATCCGACAGGGTGCAAGAGACCCAGTTCTTC.